Listed here are 20 T cell receptor beta chains from one sample, sequenced in a study of T-cell memory formation after mild COVID-19. MiXCR, applied by TCRdb to the 5' RACE reads, yields one record per CDR3 protein. The table has fewer than 150,000 distinct CDR3 sequences, about 5.9% seen once. The specimen sequenced was PBMCs or a T cell subset sorted from them (not recorded which). These receptors originate from an adult woman who had mild COVID-19 (a few samples of this study predate the infection). Cell type and time point are not known.

This clonotype has more than one count but fewer than ten. This rearrangement joins TRBV28 to TRBJ2-7; 7 bases match TRBD1. Germline V gives CDR1 MDHEN, CDR2 SYDVKM. J was trimmed by 5 bases and V by 6 bases; bases with no gene match: 7. This CDR3 is 13 amino acids long. CDR3 bases: TGTGCCAGCAGGAAGACAGGGAACCACGAGCAGTACTTC. Translating it yields CASRKTGNHEQYF.

This clonotype was picked up many times. This chain joins TRBV7-9 and TRBJ1-1, with D unclear. With 11 bases removed from V and 5 bases from J, the gap between germline ends came to 9 bases. The CDR3 is 10 amino acids. Per the germline V gene, CDR1 is SEHNR and CDR2 is FQNEAQ (reference sequence). CDR3 sequence (DNA): TGTGCCGTTACGGGAACTGAAGCTTTCTTT. It specifies CAVTGTEAFF.

Many counts were recorded for this clonotype. The chain joins TRBV20-1 to TRBJ2-1; tentatively, D is TRBD1 or TRBD2 (5 bases each). V lost 5 bases, J lost 12 bases, and 14 bases lay in between. CDR1 is DFQATT, CDR2 SNEGSKA, per germline (reference sequence). This CDR3 is built from 11 residues. CDR3 sequence (DNA): TGCAGTGCTCAATCCCCGGGACGGCAGTTCTTC. As protein: CSAQSPGRQFF.

The chain uses TRBV29-1 and TRBJ1-2; TRBD1 matches at 8 bases. The CDR3 has 15 residues. Looked up from germline, CDR1 is SQVTM and CDR2 is ANQGSEA. Unmatched junction bases numbered 11, after V lost 1 base and J lost 7 bases. The CDR3 nucleotides are TGCAGCGTTGAAGTAGGAGGACAGGGTTTGGGTGGCTACACCTTC. Protein sequence: CSVEVGGQGLGGYTF.

The rearrangement uses TRBV10-3 and TRBJ2-4, with D uncertain. CDR3 size: 15 residues. CDR1 ENHRY and CDR2 SYGVKD come from the germline V gene. Trimming removed 3 bases at V and 1 base at J, with 10 bases between. CDR3 sequence: CAISDSVNAKNIQYF. The CDR3 DNA reads TGTGCCATCAGTGATTCGGTAAATGCCAAAAACATTCAGTACTTC.

The CDR3 nucleotides are TGCGCCAGCAGCTACCCTGCCCAGACCTTGAGGGATGGCTACACCTTC. Protein: CASSYPAQTLRDGYTF. The chain employs TRBV4-1 and TRBJ1-2; no definite D call. CDR1 is MGHRA and CDR2 is YSYEKL in the germline V gene. V dropped 5 bases and J dropped 6 bases, with 22 bases sitting between them. This CDR3 region has 16 residues.

This clonotype was counted ten times or more. The chain has TRBV5-1 and TRBJ2-6; TRBD2 aligns across 7 bases. Per the germline V gene, CDR1 is SGHRS and CDR2 is YFSETQ. This CDR3 region has 19 residues. The ends lost 0 bases at V and 0 bases at J; junction bases unmatched: 9. The CDR3 nucleotides are TGCGCCAGCAGCTTGGTGGGAGGGACGAGATTCTCTGGGGCCAACGTCCTGACTTTC. Protein sequence: CASSLVGGTRFSGANVLTF.

This clonotype has more than one count but fewer than ten. The J gene is TRBJ1-1, the V gene TRBV18; no firm D call. The CDR3 sequence is 14 residues long. Germline V gives CDR1 KGHSH, CDR2 LQKENI. The V end lost 2 bases, the J end lost 2 bases, and 9 bases lay between the germline ends. The CDR3 spells CASSPIGRNTEAFF. The CDR3 region has the DNA TGTGCCAGCTCACCAATTGGTCGAAACACTGAAGCTTTCTTT.

This clonotype was picked up many times. The V gene is TRBV29-1, the J gene TRBJ2-1, with D uncertain. The CDR3 runs to 13 residues. Deletions cut 5 bases from V and 8 bases from J, with 16 bases between. Germline CDR1 SQVTM, CDR2 ANQGSEA. The CDR3 here is CSVRNSKTDEQFF. The CDR3 coding sequence is TGCAGCGTTAGGAACAGTAAAACGGATGAGCAGTTCTTC.

In its sample, this clonotype was seen many times. V usage is TRBV6-5 and J usage is TRBJ2-3; D remains ambiguous. The CDR3 has 13 residues. V was trimmed by 6 bases and J by 6 bases, leaving 13 bases between them. Looked up from germline, CDR1 is MNHEY and CDR2 is SVGAGI. The CDR3 region is CASRDLVADTQYF. In DNA, the CDR3 is TGTGCCAGCAGGGATCTGGTTGCGGATACGCAGTATTTT.

This clonotype was recorded many times. The rearrangement uses TRBV2 and TRBJ2-1; the D gene is possibly TRBD2 (5 bases). Germline V gives CDR1 SNHLY, CDR2 FYNNEI. With 5 bases removed from V and 6 bases from J, the gap between germline ends came to 8 bases. There are 12 residues in the CDR3. CDR3 DNA: TGTGCCAGCAGTCTGGACTTCAATGAGCAGTTCTTC. Amino acid sequence: CASSLDFNEQFF.

This clonotype was picked up a small number of times. The chain links TRBV25-1 to TRBJ2-5; tentatively, D is TRBD2 (5 bases). From germline, CDR1 is MGHDK and CDR2 SYGVNS. CDR3 length: 14 amino acids. The V gene lost 1 base and the J gene lost 3 bases, with 9 bases spanning the gap. CDR3 protein: CASSEFHGKETQYF. CDR3 bases: TGTGCCAGCAGTGAATTTCACGGGAAAGAGACCCAGTACTTC.

This rearrangement joins TRBV20-1 to TRBJ1-3; D is unresolved. This CDR3 spans 17 amino acids. The ends were cut back, 0 bases at V and 5 bases at J, with 20 bases in the middle. Looked up from germline, CDR1 is DFQATT and CDR2 is SNEGSKA (reference sequence). This chain's CDR3 is CSARDQDREGFRNTIYF. The CDR3 region has the DNA TGCAGTGCTAGAGATCAGGATAGGGAAGGTTTTAGAAACACCATATATTTT.

This clonotype turned up a few times. DNA of the CDR3: TGTGCCAGCAGCAGAGCAGGGGTTAAAGAGACCCAGTACTTC. This codes for CASSRAGVKETQYF. The chain has TRBV12-3 or TRBV12-4 and TRBJ2-5; possible D gene TRBD1, 6 bases. CDR3 length: 14 residues. V was clipped by 6 bases and J by 3 bases, with 14 bases between them.

This clonotype appeared a few times. V and J are TRBV6-1 and TRBJ1-6, with 10 bases lining up with TRBD1. The V gene's germline CDR1 is MNHNS and CDR2 SASEGT. The trim removed 5 bases at V and 6 bases at J, leaving 7 bases unmatched. The CDR3 runs 16 residues. The CDR3 reads CASSLPGQGTNSPLHF. The CDR3 DNA reads TGTGCCAGCAGTTTGCCGGGACAGGGGACTAATTCACCCCTCCACTTT.

This chain joins TRBV27 and TRBJ2-3, with D possibly being TRBD1 (6 bases). The germline V gene encodes CDR1 MNHEY and CDR2 SMNVEV (reference sequence). The length of the CDR3 is 13 residues. V shed 8 bases and J shed 1 base, with 10 bases lying between them. For the CDR3, the DNA is TGTGCCAGCCTCCGACAGGGCACAGATACGCAGTATTTT. It is translated as CASLRQGTDTQYF.

This clonotype was counted at least ten times. J is TRBJ2-2 and V is TRBV12-3 or TRBV12-4; D is perhaps TRBD1 (6 bases). Trimming removed 5 bases from V and 7 bases from J, with 14 bases in between. This CDR3 has 14 amino acids. The CDR3 protein is CASSPGVIVGELFF. The CDR3 bases are TGTGCCAGCAGTCCAGGGGTTATCGTCGGGGAGCTGTTTTTT.

This clonotype was counted at least ten times. The V and J genes are TRBV2 and TRBJ2-3, with D hard to call. V was cut by 4 bases and J by 3 bases, with 2 bases left in between. Germline V gene data show CDR1 as SNHLY and CDR2 as FYNNEI. CDR3 size: 11 residues. The CDR3 region is CASSVTDTQYF. CDR3 sequence (DNA): TGTGCCAGCAGTGTAACAGATACGCAGTATTTT.

At least ten counts were recorded for this clonotype. The V call is TRBV7-2, the J call TRBJ2-5; 7 bases are shared with TRBD2. The CDR3 is 16 residues long. The germline V gene encodes CDR1 SGHTA and CDR2 FQGNSA. The trim removed 4 bases at V and 5 bases at J, leaving 13 bases unmatched. The CDR3 sequence: CASSWDSSGGGETQYF. CDR3 nucleotide sequence: TGTGCCAGCAGCTGGGATTCTAGCGGTGGGGGGGAGACCCAGTACTTC.

The chain employs TRBV7-9 and TRBJ2-5, with D perhaps TRBD1 (6 bases). The CDR3 extends over 15 amino acids. V was clipped by 1 base and J by 5 bases, with 14 bases between them. The germline gives CDR1 SEHNR, CDR2 FQNEAQ (reference sequence). The CDR3 DNA sequence: TGTGCCAGCAGCTTAGAGGCAGGGGAGTGGGAGACCCAGTACTTC. Its translation is CASSLEAGEWETQYF.